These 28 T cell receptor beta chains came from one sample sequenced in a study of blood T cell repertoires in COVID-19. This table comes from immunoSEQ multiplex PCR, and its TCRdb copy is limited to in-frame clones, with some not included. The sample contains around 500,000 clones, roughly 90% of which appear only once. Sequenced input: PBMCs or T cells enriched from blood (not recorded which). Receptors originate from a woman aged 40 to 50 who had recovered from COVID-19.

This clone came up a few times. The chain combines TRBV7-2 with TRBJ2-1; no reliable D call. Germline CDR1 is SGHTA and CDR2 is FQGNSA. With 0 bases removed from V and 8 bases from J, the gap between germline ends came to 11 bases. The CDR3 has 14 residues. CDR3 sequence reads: CASSLALRSDEQFF. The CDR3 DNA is TGTGCCAGCAGCTTAGCGCTAAGGAGCGATGAGCAGTTCTTC.

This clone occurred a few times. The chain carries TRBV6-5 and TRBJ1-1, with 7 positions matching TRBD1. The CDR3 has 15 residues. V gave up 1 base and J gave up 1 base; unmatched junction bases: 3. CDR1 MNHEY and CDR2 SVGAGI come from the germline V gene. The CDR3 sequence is CASSYYTGENTEAFF. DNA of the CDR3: TGTGCCAGCAGTTACTACACAGGGGAGAACACTGAAGCTTTCTTT.

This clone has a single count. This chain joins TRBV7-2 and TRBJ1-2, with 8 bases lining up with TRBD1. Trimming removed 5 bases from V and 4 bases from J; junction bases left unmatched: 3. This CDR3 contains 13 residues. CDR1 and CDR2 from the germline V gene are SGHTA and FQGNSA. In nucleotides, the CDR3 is TGTGCCAGCAGCCAGACAGGGGTCTATGGCTACACCTTC. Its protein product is CASSQTGVYGYTF.

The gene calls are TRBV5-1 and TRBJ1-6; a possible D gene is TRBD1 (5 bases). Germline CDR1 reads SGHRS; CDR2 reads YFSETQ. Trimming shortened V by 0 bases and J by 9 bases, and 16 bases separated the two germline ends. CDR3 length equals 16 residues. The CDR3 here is CASSLGYGGISSPLHF. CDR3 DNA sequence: TGCGCCAGCAGCTTGGGATATGGGGGGATTAGTTCACCCCTCCACTTT.

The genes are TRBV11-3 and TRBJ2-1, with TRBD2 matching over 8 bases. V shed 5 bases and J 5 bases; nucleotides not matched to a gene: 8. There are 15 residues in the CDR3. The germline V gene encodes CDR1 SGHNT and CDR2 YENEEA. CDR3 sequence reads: CASSHLTSGDNEQFF. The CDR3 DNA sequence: TGTGCCAGCAGCCACCTAACTAGCGGAGACAATGAGCAGTTCTTC.

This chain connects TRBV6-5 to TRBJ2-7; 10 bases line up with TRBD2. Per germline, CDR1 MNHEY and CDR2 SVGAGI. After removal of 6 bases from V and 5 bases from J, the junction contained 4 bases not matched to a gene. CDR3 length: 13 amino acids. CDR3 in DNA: TGTGCCAGCAGGTGGACTAGCGGCCACGAGCAGTACTTC. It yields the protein CASRWTSGHEQYF.

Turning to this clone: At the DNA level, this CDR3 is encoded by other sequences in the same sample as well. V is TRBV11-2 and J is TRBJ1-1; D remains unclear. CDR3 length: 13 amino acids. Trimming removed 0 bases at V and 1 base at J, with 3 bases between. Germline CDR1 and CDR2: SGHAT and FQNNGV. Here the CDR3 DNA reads TGTGCCAGCAGCTTAGATCGGAACACTGAAGCTTTCTTT. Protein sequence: CASSLDRNTEAFF.

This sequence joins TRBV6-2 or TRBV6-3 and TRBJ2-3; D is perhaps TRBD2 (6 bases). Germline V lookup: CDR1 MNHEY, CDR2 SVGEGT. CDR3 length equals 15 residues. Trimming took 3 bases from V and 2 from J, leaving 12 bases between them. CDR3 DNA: TGTGCCAGCAGTTATTCACGGGACTCCACAGATACGCAGTATTTT. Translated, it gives CASSYSRDSTDTQYF.

CDR3 coding DNA: TGCGCCAGCGGACAGGCGAACACTGAAGCTTTCTTT. This encodes CASGQANTEAFF. The chain carries TRBV4-1 and TRBJ1-1; 7 bases are a match to TRBD1. V shed 8 bases and J 1 base; nucleotides not matched to a gene: 1. The CDR3 is 12 residues long. CDR1 and CDR2 (germline): MGHRA, YSYEKL.

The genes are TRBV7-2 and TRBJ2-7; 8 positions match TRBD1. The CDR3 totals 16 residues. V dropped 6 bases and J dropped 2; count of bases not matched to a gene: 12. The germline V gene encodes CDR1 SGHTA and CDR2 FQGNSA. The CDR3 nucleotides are TGTGCCAGCAGGTTCCAACCGGGACAGGCCCCCTACGAGCAGTACTTC. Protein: CASRFQPGQAPYEQYF.

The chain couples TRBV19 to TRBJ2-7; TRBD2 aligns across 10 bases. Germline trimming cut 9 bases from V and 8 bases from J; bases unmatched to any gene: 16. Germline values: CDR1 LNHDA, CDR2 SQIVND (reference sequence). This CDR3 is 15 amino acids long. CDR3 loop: CASRSARTGLAKQYF. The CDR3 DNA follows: TGTGCCAGCAGATCAGCTAGGACGGGACTAGCGAAGCAGTACTTC.

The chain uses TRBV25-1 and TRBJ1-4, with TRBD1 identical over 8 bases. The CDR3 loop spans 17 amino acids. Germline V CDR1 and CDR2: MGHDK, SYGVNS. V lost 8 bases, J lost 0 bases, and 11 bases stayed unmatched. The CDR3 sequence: CASGRQGLGATNEKLFF. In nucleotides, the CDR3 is TGTGCCAGCGGACGACAGGGGCTAGGGGCAACTAATGAAAAACTGTTTTTT.

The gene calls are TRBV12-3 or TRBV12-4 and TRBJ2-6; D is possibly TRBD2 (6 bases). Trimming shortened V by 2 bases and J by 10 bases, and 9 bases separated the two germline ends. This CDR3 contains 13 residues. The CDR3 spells CASSLPGSNVLTF. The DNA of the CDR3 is TGTGCCAGCAGTTTACCCGGGAGTAACGTCCTGACTTTC.

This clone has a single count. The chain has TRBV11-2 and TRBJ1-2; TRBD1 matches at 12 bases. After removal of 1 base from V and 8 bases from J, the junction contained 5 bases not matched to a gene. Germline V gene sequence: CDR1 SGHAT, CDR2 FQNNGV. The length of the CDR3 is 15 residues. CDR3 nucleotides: TGTGCCAGCAGCTTAGTCGCCGGGACAGGGGGCGGCTACACCTTC. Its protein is CASSLVAGTGGGYTF.

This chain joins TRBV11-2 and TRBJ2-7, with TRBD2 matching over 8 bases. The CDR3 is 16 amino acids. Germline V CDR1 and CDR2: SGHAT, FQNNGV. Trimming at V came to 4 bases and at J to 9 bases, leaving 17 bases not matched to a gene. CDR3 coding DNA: TGTGCCAGCAGCTCGCCCCGGACTAGCTCGAAGGAGGGGCAGTACTTC. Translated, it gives CASSSPRTSSKEGQYF.

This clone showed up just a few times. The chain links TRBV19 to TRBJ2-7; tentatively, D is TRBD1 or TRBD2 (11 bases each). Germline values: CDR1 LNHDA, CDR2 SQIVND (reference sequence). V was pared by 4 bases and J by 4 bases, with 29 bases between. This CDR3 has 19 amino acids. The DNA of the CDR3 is TGTGCCAGTAGTACAACCGGGACAGGGGGATCTAGCGGGAGGTACGAGCAGTACTTC. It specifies CASSTTGTGGSSGRYEQYF.

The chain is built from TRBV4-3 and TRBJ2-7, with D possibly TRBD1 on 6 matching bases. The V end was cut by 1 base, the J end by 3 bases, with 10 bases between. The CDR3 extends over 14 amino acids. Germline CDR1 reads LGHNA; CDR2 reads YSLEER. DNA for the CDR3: TGCGCCAGCAGCCAAGTAAGGGGGATCTACGAGCAGTACTTC. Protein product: CASSQVRGIYEQYF.

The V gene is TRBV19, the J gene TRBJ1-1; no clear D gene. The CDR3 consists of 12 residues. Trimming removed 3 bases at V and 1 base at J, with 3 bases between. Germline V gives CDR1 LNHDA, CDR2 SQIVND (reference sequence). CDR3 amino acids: CASSISNTEAFF. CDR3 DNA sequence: TGTGCCAGTAGTATCTCGAACACTGAAGCTTTCTTT.

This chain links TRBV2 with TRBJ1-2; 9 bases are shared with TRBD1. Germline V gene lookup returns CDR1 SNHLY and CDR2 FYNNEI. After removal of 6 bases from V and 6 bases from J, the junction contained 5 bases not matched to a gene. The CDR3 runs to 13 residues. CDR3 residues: CASREQGAHGYTF. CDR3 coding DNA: TGTGCCAGCAGGGAACAGGGGGCGCATGGCTACACCTTC.

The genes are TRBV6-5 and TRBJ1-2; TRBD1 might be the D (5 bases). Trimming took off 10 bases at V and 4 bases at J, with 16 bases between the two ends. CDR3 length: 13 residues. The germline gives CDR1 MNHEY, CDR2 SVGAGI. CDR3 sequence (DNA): TGTGCCATACAGGAGTCTCAGGTCTATGGCTACACCTTC. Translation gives CAIQESQVYGYTF.

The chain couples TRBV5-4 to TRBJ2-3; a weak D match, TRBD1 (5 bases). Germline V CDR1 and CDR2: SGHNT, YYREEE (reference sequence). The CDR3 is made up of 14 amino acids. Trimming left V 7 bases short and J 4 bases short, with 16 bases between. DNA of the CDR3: TGTGCCAGCGCGGACCAGGGCGGTCCAGATACGCAGTATTTT. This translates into CASADQGGPDTQYF.

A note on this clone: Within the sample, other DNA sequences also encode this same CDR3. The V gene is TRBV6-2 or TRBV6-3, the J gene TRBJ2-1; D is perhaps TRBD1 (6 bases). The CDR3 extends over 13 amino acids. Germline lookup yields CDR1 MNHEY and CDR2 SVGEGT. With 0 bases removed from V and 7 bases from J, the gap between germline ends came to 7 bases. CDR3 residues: CASSYSRGNEQFF. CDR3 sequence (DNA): TGTGCCAGCAGTTACTCGAGGGGGAATGAGCAGTTCTTC.

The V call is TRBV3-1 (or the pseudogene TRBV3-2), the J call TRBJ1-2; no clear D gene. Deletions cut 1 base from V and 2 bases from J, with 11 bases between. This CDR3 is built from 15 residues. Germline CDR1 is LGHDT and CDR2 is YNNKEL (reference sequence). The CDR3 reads CASSQGHPSNYGYTF. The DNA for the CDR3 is TGTGCCAGCAGCCAAGGACACCCATCGAACTATGGCTACACCTTC.

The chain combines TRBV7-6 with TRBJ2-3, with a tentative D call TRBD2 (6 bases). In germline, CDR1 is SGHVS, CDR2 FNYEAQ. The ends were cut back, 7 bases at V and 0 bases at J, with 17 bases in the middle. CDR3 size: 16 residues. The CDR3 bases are TGTGCCAGCACCCTCGATAGCGGCCTCAGCACAGATACGCAGTATTTT. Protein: CASTLDSGLSTDTQYF.

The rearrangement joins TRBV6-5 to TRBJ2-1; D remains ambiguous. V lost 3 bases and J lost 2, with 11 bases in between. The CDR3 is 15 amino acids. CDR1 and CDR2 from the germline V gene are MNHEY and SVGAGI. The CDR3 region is CASSYDTATYNEQFF. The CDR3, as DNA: TGTGCCAGCAGTTATGATACAGCTACCTACAATGAGCAGTTCTTC.

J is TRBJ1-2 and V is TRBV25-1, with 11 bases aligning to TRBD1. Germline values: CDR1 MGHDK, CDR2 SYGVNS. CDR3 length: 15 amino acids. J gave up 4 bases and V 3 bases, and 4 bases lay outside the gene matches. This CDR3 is CASSDRDRGTYGYTF. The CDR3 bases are TGTGCCAGCAGTGATCGGGACAGGGGGACCTATGGCTACACCTTC.

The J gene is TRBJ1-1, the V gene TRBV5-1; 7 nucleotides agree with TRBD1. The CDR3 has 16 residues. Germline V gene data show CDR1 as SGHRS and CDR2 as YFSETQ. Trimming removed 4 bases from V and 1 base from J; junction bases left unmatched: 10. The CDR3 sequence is CASSRPTGKTNTEAFF. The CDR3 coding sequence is TGCGCCAGCAGCCGACCGACAGGGAAAACGAACACTGAAGCTTTCTTT. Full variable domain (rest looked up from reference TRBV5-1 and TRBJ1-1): KAGVTQTPRYLIKTRGQQVTLSCSPISGHRSVSWYQQTPGQGLQFLFEYFSETQRNKGNFPGRFSGRQFSNSRSEMNVSTLELGDSALYLCASSRPTGKTNTEAFFGQGTRLTVV.

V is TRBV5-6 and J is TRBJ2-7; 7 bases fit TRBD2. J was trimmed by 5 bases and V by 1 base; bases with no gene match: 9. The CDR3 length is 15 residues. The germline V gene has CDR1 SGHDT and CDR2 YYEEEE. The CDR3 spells CASSLPWGRGDEQYF. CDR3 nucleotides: TGTGCCAGCAGCTTGCCCTGGGGGAGGGGTGACGAGCAGTACTTC. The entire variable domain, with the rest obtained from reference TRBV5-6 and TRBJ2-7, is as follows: DAGVTQSPTHLIKTRGQQVTLRCSPKSGHDTVSWYQQALGQGPQFIFQYYEEEERQRGNFPDRFSGHQFPNYSSELNVNALLLGDSALYLCASSLPWGRGDEQYFGPGTRLTVT.